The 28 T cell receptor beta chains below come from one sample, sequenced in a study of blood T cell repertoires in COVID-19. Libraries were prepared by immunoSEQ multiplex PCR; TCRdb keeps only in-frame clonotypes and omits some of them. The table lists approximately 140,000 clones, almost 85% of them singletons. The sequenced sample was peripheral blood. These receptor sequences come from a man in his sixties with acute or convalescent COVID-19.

In DNA form, the CDR3 reads TGTGCCAGCAGTTTGGGACAGGGGTCCCCTGGCAATCAGCCCCAGCATTTT. Translating it yields CASSLGQGSPGNQPQHF. The V gene is TRBV27, the J gene TRBJ1-5, with TRBD1 matching over 10 bases. V dropped 3 bases and J dropped 2; count of bases not matched to a gene: 7. The length of the CDR3 is 17 residues. Germline V gives CDR1 MNHEY, CDR2 SMNVEV (reference sequence).

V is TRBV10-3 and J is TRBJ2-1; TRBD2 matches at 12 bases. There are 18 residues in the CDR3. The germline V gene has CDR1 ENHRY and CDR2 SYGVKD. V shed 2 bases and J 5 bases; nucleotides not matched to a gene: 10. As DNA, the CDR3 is TGTGCCATCAGTGAGAGAGCTAGCGGGGGGGCCTTAAACAATGAGCAGTTCTTC. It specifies CAISERASGGALNNEQFF.

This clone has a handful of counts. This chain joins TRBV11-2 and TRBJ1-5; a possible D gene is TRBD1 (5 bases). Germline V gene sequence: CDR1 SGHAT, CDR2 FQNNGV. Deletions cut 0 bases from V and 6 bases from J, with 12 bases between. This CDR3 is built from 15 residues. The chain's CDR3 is CASSLDRGYGQPQHF. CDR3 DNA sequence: TGTGCCAGCAGCTTAGATCGGGGGTACGGTCAGCCCCAGCATTTT. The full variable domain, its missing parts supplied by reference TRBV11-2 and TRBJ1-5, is EAGVAQSPRYKIIEKRQSVAFWCNPISGHATLYWYQQILGQGPKLLIQFQNNGVVDDSQLPKDRFSAERLKGVDSTLKIQPAKLEDSAVYLCASSLDRGYGQPQHFGDGTRLSIL.

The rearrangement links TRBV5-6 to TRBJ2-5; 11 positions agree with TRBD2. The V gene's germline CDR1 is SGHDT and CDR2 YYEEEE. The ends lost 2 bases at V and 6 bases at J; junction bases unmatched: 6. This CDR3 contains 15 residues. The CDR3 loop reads CASSFGLAGWQTQYF. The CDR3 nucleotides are TGTGCCAGCAGCTTCGGACTAGCGGGCTGGCAGACCCAGTACTTC. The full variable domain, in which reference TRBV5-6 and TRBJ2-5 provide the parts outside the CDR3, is DAGVTQSPTHLIKTRGQQVTLRCSPKSGHDTVSWYQQALGQGPQFIFQYYEEEERQRGNFPDRFSGHQFPNYSSELNVNALLLGDSALYLCASSFGLAGWQTQYFGPGTRLLVL.

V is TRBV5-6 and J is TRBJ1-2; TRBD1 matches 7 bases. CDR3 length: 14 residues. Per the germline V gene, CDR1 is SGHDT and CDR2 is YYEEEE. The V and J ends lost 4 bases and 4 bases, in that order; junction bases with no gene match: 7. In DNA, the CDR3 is TGTGCCAGCAGCCGGGGACAGACTTTCTATGGCTACACCTTC. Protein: CASSRGQTFYGYTF. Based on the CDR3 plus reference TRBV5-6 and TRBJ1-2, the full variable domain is DAGVTQSPTHLIKTRGQQVTLRCSPKSGHDTVSWYQQALGQGPQFIFQYYEEEERQRGNFPDRFSGHQFPNYSSELNVNALLLGDSALYLCASSRGQTFYGYTFGSGTRLTVV.

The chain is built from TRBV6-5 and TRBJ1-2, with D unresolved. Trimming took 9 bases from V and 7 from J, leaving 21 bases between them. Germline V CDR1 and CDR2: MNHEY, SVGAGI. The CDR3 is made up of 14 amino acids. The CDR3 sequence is CASTWSHVSGGYTF. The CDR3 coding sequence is TGTGCCAGTACATGGTCGCACGTGTCGGGTGGCTACACCTTC.

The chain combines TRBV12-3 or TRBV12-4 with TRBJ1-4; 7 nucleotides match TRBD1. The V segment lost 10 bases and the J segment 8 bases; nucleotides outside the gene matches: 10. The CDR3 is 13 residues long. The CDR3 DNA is TGTGCCACCTCCGACAGGGTACAAGAAAAACTGTTTTTT. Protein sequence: CATSDRVQEKLFF.

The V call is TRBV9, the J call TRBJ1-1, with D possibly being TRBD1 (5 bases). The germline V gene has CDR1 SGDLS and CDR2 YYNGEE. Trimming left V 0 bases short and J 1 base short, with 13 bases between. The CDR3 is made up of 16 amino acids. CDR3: CASSVGHLGRNTEAFF. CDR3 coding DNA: TGTGCCAGCAGCGTAGGACATTTGGGGCGGAACACTGAAGCTTTCTTT.

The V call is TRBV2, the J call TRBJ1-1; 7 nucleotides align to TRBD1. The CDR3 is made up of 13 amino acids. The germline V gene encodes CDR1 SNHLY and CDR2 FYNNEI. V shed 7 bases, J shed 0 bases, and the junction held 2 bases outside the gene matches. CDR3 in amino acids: CASKGQMNTEAFF. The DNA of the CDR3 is TGTGCCAGCAAGGGACAGATGAACACTGAAGCTTTCTTT.

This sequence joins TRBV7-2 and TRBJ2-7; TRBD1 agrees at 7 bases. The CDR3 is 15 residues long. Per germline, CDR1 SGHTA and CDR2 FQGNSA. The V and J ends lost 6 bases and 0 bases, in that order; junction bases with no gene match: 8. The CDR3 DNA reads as TGTGCCAGCAGGGCGAGACAGGGAAGCTCCTACGAGCAGTACTTC. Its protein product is CASRARQGSSYEQYF.

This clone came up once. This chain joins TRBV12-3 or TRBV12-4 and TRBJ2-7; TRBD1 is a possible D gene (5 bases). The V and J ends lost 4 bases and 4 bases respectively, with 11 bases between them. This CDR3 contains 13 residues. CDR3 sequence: CASSYGREYEQYF. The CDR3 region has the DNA TGTGCCAGCAGTTACGGCAGGGAATACGAGCAGTACTTC.

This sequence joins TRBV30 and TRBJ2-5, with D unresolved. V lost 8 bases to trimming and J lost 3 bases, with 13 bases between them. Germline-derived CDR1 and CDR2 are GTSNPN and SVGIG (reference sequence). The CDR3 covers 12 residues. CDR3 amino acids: CAQGLGKETQYF. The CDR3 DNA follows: TGTGCCCAAGGTCTAGGTAAAGAGACCCAGTACTTC.

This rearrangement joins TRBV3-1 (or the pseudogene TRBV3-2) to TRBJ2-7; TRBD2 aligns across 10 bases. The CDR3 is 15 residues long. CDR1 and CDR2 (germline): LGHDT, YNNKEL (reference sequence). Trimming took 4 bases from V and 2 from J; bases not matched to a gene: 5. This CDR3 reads CASSLRTSGAYEQYF. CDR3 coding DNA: TGTGCCAGCAGCCTTCGGACTAGCGGTGCCTACGAGCAGTACTTC.

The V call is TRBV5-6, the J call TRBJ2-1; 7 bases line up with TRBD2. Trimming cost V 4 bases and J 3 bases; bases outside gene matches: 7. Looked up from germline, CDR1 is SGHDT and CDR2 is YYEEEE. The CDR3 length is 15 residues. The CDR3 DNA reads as TGTGCCAGCAGCCCCGAAGGCGGGGGCTACAATGAGCAGTTCTTC. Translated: CASSPEGGGYNEQFF.

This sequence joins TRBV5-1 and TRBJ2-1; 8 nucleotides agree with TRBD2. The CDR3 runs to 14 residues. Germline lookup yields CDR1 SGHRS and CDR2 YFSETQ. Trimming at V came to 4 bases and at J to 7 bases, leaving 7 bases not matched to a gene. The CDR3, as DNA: TGCGCCAGCAGCCCGGGAGGGCCCGAGAATGAGCAGTTCTTC. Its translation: CASSPGGPENEQFF.

DNA of the CDR3: TGTGCCAGCAGCCAAGTAGGCAGGGGCATCCACGAGCAGTACTTC. Protein: CASSQVGRGIHEQYF. The gene calls are TRBV4-2 and TRBJ2-7; a weak D match, TRBD1 (6 bases). Germline V gives CDR1 LGHNA, CDR2 YNFKEQ. The CDR3 extends over 15 amino acids. V lost 1 base and J lost 5, with 15 bases in between.

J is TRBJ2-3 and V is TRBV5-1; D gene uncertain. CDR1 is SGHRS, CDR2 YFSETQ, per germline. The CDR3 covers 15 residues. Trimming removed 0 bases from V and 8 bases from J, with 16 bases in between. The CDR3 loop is CASSLGLDSLGTQYF. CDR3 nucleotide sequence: TGCGCCAGCAGCTTGGGCCTAGATAGTCTCGGTACGCAGTATTTT.

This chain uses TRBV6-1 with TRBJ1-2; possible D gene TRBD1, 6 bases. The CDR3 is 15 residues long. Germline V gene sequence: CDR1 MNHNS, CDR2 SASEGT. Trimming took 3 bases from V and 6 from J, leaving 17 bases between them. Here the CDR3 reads CASSERTGSLNGYTF. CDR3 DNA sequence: TGTGCCAGCAGTGAGAGAACAGGGTCATTGAATGGCTACACCTTC.

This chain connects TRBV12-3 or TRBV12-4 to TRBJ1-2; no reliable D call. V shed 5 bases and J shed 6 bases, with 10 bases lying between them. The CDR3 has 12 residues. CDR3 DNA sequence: TGTGCCAGCAGTCCTGGGCCAGATGGCTACACCTTC. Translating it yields CASSPGPDGYTF.

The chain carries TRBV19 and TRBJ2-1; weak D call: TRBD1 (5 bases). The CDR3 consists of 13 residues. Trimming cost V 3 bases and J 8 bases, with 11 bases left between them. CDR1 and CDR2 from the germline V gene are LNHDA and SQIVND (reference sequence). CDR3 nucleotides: TGTGCCAGTAGTATTGTGGGGCTTGATGAGCAGTTCTTC. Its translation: CASSIVGLDEQFF.

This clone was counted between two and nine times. The CDR3, as DNA: TGCGCCAGCAGCCTTGGACAGGCCCAAGAGACCCAGTACTTC. It is translated as CASSLGQAQETQYF. The chain is built from TRBV5-1 and TRBJ2-5; TRBD1 agrees at 7 bases. Per germline, CDR1 SGHRS and CDR2 YFSETQ. V was pared by 4 bases and J by 1 base, with 4 bases of the junction left unmatched. The CDR3 consists of 14 residues.

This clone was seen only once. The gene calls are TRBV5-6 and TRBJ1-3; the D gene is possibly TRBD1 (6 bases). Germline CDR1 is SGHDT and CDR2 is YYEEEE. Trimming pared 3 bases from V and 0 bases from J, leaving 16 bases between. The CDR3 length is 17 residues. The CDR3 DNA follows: TGTGCCAGCAGCTCCCCGGACAGCCGTTTCTCTGGAAACACCATATATTTT. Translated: CASSSPDSRFSGNTIYF.

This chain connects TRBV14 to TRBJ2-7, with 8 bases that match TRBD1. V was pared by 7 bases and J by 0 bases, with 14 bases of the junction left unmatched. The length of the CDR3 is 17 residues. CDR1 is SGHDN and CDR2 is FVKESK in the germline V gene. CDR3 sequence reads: CASIKTGAKNSSYEQYF. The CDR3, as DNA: TGTGCCAGCATCAAGACAGGGGCAAAAAACTCCTCCTACGAGCAGTACTTC.

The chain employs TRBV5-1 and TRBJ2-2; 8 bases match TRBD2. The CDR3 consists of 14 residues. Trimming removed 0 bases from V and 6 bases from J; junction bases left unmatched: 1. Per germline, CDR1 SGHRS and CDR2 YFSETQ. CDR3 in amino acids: CASSLAGGAGELFF. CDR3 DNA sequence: TGCGCCAGCAGCTTGGCCGGGGGGGCCGGGGAGCTGTTTTTT.

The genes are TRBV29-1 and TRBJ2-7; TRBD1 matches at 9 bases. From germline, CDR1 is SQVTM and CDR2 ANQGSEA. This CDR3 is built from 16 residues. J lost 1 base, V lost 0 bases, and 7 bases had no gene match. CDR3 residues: CSVEDSGTGRSYEQYF. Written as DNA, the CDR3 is TGCAGCGTTGAAGATTCCGGGACAGGGCGATCCTACGAGCAGTACTTC.

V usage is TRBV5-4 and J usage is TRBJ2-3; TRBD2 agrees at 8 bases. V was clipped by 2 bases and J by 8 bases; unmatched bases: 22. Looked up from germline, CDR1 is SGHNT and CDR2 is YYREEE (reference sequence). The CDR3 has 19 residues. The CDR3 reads CASSFGAGDSPIRVVTQYF. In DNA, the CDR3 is TGTGCCAGCAGCTTCGGAGCGGGAGACTCCCCCATCCGCGTAGTTACGCAGTATTTT.

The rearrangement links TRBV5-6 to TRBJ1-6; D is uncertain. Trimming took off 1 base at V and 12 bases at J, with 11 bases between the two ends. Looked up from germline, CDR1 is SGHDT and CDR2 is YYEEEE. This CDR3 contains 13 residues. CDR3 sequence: CASSLQEIRPLHF. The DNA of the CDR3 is TGTGCCAGCAGCTTGCAGGAAATACGACCCCTCCACTTT. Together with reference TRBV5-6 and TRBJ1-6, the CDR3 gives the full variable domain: DAGVTQSPTHLIKTRGQQVTLRCSPKSGHDTVSWYQQALGQGPQFIFQYYEEEERQRGNFPDRFSGHQFPNYSSELNVNALLLGDSALYLCASSLQEIRPLHFGNGTRLTVT.

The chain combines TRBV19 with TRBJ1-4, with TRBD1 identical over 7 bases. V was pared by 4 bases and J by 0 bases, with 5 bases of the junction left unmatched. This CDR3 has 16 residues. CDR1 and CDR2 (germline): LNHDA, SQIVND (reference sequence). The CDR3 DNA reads TGTGCCAGTAGTAGGGGACAGAAATCAACTAATGAAAAACTGTTTTTT. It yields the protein CASSRGQKSTNEKLFF.